This T cell receptor beta chain was retrieved from a study of shared clonotypes between healthy human individuals. Profiled with immunoSEQ multiplex PCR; TCRdb holds only in-frame clones, not every one. The sample consists of some 470,000 clones, around 78% of them appearing once. The CDR3 consists of 14 residues. The ends lost 11 bases at V and 9 bases at J; junction bases unmatched: 18. The germline CDR1 and CDR2 sequences are MNHNS and SASEGT. The J gene is TRBJ2-7, the V gene TRBV6-1; TRBD2 aligns across 8 bases. This receptor was obtained from a woman aged 40 to 49 in good health. Some clones in this sample may be carry-over from other donors' samples. Sequencing was done on a sample of PBMCs. CDR3 bases: TGTGCCTCTCAACTAGGACTAGCTTCCCTTTTGCAGTACTTC. Residues: CASQLGLASLLQYF.